The clone carrying this TCR beta chain appeared many times. Regarding time point: longitudinal time-point 2. This specimen comes from a study of neurological immune-mediated disorders. V lost 0 bases to trimming and J lost 3 bases, with 9 bases between them. The germline V gene has CDR1 SGHRS and CDR2 YFSETQ. The CDR3 has 14 amino acids. TCRdb independently ran MiXCR on the 5' RACE reads; one entry per CDR3 protein. The sample comprises 81,000 or so distinct CDR3 sequences, less than 15% of which are singletons, and under 6% rests with the top ten. The rearrangement uses TRBV5-1 and TRBJ2-5, with TRBD1 as a possible D gene (6 bases). The sequencing sample was made of PBMCs. This sequence was found in a female donor with HTLV-1-associated myelopathy (HAM/TSP). The CDR3: CASSLGGGEETQYF. For the CDR3, the DNA is TGCGCCAGCAGCTTGGGAGGGGGAGAAGAGACCCAGTACTTC. Combining the CDR3 with reference TRBV5-1 and TRBJ2-5 gives the whole variable domain KAGVTQTPRYLIKTRGQQVTLSCSPISGHRSVSWYQQTPGQGLQFLFEYFSETQRNKGNFPGRFSGRQFSNSRSEMNVSTLELGDSALYLCASSLGGGEETQYFGPGTRLLVL.